These 10 T cell receptor beta chains came from one sample sequenced in a study of glioma-infiltrating T cells after dendritic cell vaccination. This sample's time point: after dendritic cell vaccination, including at tumor progression/relapse. The table came from immunoSEQ multiplex PCR; TCRdb's copy has only in-frame clones and leaves some out. The sample carries tens of thousands of clones, around 86% recorded once. The specimen comprised blood, sampled after dendritic cell vaccination. These receptors originate from a human donor with glioblastoma.

V gene TRBV5-1 combines with J gene TRBJ2-7, with D perhaps matching TRBD2 (6 bases). The CDR3 has 14 amino acids. The V gene's germline CDR1 is SGHRS and CDR2 YFSETQ. The V and J ends lost 4 bases and 5 bases respectively, with 16 bases between them. CDR3 loop: CASSSNRDFDEQYF. For the CDR3, the DNA is TGCGCCAGCAGCAGCAACCGGGACTTCGACGAGCAGTACTTC.

V gene TRBV19 combines with J gene TRBJ1-1, with 8 bases that match TRBD1. This CDR3 has 15 residues. The V segment lost 7 bases and the J segment 1 base; nucleotides outside the gene matches: 8. CDR1 LNHDA and CDR2 SQIVND come from the germline V gene (reference sequence). This CDR3 reads CASMWQGAPNTEAFF. The CDR3 DNA sequence: TGTGCCAGTATGTGGCAGGGGGCGCCGAACACTGAAGCTTTCTTT.

The genes are TRBV7-8 and TRBJ2-1; D uncertain. The length of the CDR3 is 12 residues. Trimming stripped 1 base from V and 9 bases from J, with 7 bases between. CDR1 SGHVS and CDR2 FQNEAQ come from the germline V gene. The CDR3 sequence is CASSLVLGEQFF. The CDR3 DNA is TGTGCCAGCAGCTTAGTTCTCGGTGAGCAGTTCTTC.

V gene TRBV19 combines with J gene TRBJ1-2, with 7 bases that match TRBD1. CDR1 LNHDA and CDR2 SQIVND come from the germline V gene (reference sequence). CDR3 length: 18 residues. V shed 5 bases and J 4 bases; nucleotides not matched to a gene: 19. CDR3 amino acids: CASSGGGRDRMPPYGYTF. In DNA, the CDR3 is TGTGCCAGTAGTGGGGGCGGTCGGGACAGAATGCCCCCCTATGGCTACACCTTC.

This clone has a single count. V is TRBV6-5 and J is TRBJ1-4; possibly TRBD1 for D (5 bases). The CDR3 has 16 residues. The ends were cut back, 2 bases at V and 0 bases at J, with 10 bases in the middle. The germline V gene has CDR1 MNHEY and CDR2 SVGAGI. CDR3 region: CASSYGGVATNEKLFF. The CDR3 DNA reads as TGTGCCAGCAGTTACGGGGGGGTCGCAACTAATGAAAAACTGTTTTTT.

V usage is TRBV14 and J usage is TRBJ2-7; 8 nucleotides line up with TRBD1. CDR1 SGHDN and CDR2 FVKESK come from the germline V gene. The CDR3 runs 16 residues. With V trimmed by 3 bases and J by 0 bases, 7 bases remained unmatched. The CDR3 DNA reads TGTGCCAGCAGCCAGTTGGGACAGGTCGTCTCCTACGAGCAGTACTTC. It translates to CASSQLGQVVSYEQYF.

This clone was recorded once. This rearrangement joins TRBV7-6 to TRBJ1-6; 7 bases agree with TRBD1. V lost 5 bases to trimming and J lost 10 bases; unmatched junction nucleotides: 14. Germline V lookup: CDR1 SGHVS, CDR2 FNYEAQ. The length of the CDR3 is 16 residues. CDR3 loop: CASSPQGQGGRSPLHF. CDR3 nucleotide sequence: TGTGCCAGCAGCCCCCAGGGGCAGGGGGGCCGGTCACCCCTCCACTTT.

This clone was counted only a few times. The chain carries TRBV30 and TRBJ1-5; TRBD1 is a possible D gene (5 bases). The CDR3 consists of 12 residues. V gave up 2 bases and J gave up 5 bases, with 7 bases separating them. CDR1 and CDR2 (germline): GTSNPN, SVGIG (reference sequence). CDR3 amino acids: CAWSTRDQPQHF. The DNA for the CDR3 is TGTGCCTGGAGTACCAGGGATCAGCCCCAGCATTTT.

The chain uses TRBV7-2 and TRBJ2-1, with 7 bases fitting TRBD2. In germline, CDR1 is SGHTA, CDR2 FQGNSA. The CDR3 consists of 15 residues. Trimming took 11 bases from V and 13 from J; bases not matched to a gene: 23. CDR3 sequence: CAASMGGGMEAPQFF. CDR3 in DNA: TGTGCCGCCAGCATGGGGGGGGGAATGGAGGCACCTCAGTTCTTC.

J is TRBJ2-7 and V is TRBV18; 7 bases align to TRBD1. The CDR3 has 18 amino acids. CDR1 is KGHSH and CDR2 is LQKENI in the germline V gene. The junction had 14 bases not matched to a gene; V was cut back by 3 bases and J by 0 bases. CDR3 protein: CASSPIRDRVLSSYEQYF. CDR3 bases: TGTGCCAGCTCACCCATTAGAGACAGGGTTCTCAGCTCCTACGAGCAGTACTTC.